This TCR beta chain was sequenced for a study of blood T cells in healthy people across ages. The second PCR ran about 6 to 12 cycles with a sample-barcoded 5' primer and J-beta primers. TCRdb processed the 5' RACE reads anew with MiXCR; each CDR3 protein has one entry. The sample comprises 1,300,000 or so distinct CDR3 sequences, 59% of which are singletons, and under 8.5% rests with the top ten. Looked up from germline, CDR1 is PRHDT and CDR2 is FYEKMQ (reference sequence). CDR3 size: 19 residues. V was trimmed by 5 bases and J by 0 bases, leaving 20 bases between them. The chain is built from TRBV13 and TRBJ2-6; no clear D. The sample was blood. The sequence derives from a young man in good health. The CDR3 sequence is CASSAMTDPRRSGANVLTF. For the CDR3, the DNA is TGTGCCAGCAGCGCAATGACGGACCCCCGTCGCTCTGGGGCCAACGTCCTGACTTTC.